This TCR beta chain is drawn from a study of blood T cell repertoires in COVID-19. Study-wide context: Samples came from the United States, Italy and Spain, spanning acute and convalescent COVID-19. In each case, the material was cDNA or gDNA derived from T cells, B-cell-depleted T cells, or PBMCs.

TCRdb's table, derived via immunoSEQ multiplex PCR, lists solely in-frame clones and lacks some. The top ten clones hold about 4.4% of a sample with tens of thousands of clones, about 90% of them seen once. The CDR3 loop spans 16 amino acids. CDR1 is ENHRY, CDR2 SYGVKD, per germline. With V trimmed by 2 bases and J by 2 bases, 8 bases remained unmatched. The specimen sequenced was peripheral blood. This TCR came from a man aged 55 to 70 with acute or convalescent COVID-19. The chain is built from TRBV10-3 and TRBJ2-7, with 8 bases lining up with TRBD2. CDR3 in amino acids: CAISEVSGTLTYEQYF. CDR3 DNA: TGTGCCATCAGTGAGGTTAGCGGGACTCTAACCTACGAGCAGTACTTC.